This T cell receptor (beta chain) was sequenced for a study of blood T cells in healthy people across ages. A minimum of 6 micrograms of total RNA was extracted per sample. Germline V CDR1 and CDR2: SGHVS, FNYEAQ. J lost 1 base, V lost 2 bases, and 8 bases had no gene match. This CDR3 has 16 amino acids. Study-wide results and caveats: Underestimates were what the diversity estimates from one million T cells were considered to be.

Note on this clonotype: Its antigen is undetermined. This could be a read error, since a much larger clone is one nucleotide away.

Next came a second PCR, run for about 7 to 12 cycles, which used a sample-barcoded 5' primer along with a J-beta primer mix. A 12-random-nucleotide template-switch adaptor tagged each cDNA molecule. CDR3-containing paired-end reads numbering at least 2.5 million came from each sample. TCRdb ran MiXCR on the 5' RACE reads and lists one entry per CDR3 protein. The data show under 1 million distinct CDR3 sequences, 40% to 50% seen once. The TCR sequence derives from a man aged 55 to 69 in good health. Sequencing input: blood. The V gene is TRBV7-6, the J gene TRBJ2-7, with 7 bases fitting TRBD1. CDR3 DNA sequence: TGTGCCAGCAGCTTAAGGTCTCCAGGGGGATCCTACGAGCAGTACTTC. Encoded protein: CASSLRSPGGSYEQYF.